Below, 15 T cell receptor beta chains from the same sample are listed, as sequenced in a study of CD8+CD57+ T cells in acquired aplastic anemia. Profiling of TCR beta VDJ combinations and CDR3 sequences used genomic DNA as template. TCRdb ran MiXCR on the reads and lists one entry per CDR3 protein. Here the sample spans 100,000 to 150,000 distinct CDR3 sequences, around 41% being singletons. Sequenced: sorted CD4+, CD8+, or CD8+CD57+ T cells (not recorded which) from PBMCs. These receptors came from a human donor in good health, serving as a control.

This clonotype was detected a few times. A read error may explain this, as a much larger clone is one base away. Here the CDR3 reads CASSSVSGSTIYF. The CDR3 region has the DNA TGTGCCAGTAGTAGTGTCTCTGGAAGCACCATATATTTT. V usage is TRBV19 and J usage is TRBJ1-3; D unclear. This CDR3 has 13 amino acids. Germline loops: CDR1 LNHDA, CDR2 SQIVND (reference sequence).

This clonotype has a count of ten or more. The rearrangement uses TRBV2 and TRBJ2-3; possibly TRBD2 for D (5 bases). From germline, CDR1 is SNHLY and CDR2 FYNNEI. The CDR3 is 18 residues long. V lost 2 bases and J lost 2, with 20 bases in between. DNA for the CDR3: TGTGCCAGCAGTGAAAATGCGGGTGAGGGCGGCTACACAGATACGCAGTATTTT. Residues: CASSENAGEGGYTDTQYF. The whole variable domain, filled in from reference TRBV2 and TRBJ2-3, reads EPEVTQTPSHQVTQMGQEVILRCVPISNHLYFYWYRQILGQKVEFLVSFYNNEISEKSEIFDDQFSVERPDGSNFTLKIRSTKLEDSAMYFCASSENAGEGGYTDTQYFGPGTRLTVL.

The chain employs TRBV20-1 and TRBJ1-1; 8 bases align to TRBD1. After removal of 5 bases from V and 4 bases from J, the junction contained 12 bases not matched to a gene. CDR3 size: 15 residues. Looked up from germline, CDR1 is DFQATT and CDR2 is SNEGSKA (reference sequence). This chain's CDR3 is CSAPRQGILGTEAFF. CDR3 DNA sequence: TGCAGTGCTCCCCGACAGGGGATCCTTGGCACTGAAGCTTTCTTT.

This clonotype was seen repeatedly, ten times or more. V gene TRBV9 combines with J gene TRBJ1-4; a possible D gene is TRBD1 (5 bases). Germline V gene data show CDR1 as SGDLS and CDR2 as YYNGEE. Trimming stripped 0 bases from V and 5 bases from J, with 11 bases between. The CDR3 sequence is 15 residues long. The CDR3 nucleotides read TGTGCCAGCAGCGTAGCTCCAGGGATGAATGAAAAACTGTTTTTT. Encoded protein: CASSVAPGMNEKLFF.

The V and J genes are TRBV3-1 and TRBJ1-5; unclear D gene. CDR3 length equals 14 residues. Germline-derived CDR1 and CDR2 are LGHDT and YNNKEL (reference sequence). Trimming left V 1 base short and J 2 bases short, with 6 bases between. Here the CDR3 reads CASSQVYRNQPQHF. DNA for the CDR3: TGTGCCAGCAGCCAAGTTTACCGCAATCAGCCCCAGCATTTT. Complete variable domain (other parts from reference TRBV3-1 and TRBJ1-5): DTAVSQTPKYLVTQMGNDKSIKCEQNLGHDTMYWYKQDSKKFLKIMFSYNNKELIINETVPNRFSPKSPDKAHLNLHINSLELGDSAVYFCASSQVYRNQPQHFGDGTRLSIL.

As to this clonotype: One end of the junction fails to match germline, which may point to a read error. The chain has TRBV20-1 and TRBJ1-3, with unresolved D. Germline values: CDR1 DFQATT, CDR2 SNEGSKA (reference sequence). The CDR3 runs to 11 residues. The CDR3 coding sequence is TGCAGTGCTAGAGATGGAGGCAGCGGCATTTTT. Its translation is CSARDGGSGIF.

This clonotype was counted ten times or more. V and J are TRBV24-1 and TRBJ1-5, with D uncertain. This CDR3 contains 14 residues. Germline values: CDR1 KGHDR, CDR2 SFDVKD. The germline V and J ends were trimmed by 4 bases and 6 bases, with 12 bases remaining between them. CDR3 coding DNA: TGTGCCACCAGTGAGGGCGCCGTGGGTCAGCCCCAGCATTTT. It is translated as CATSEGAVGQPQHF.

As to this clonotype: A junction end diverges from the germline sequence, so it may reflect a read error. The CDR3 DNA reads TGTGCTAGCAGCGCACAGAATTCCTACGAGCAGTACTTC. Protein sequence: CASSAQNSYEQYF. This chain links TRBV7-3 with TRBJ2-7; no clear D gene. The CDR3 runs 13 residues. Germline assignment: CDR1 SGHTA and CDR2 FQGTGA.

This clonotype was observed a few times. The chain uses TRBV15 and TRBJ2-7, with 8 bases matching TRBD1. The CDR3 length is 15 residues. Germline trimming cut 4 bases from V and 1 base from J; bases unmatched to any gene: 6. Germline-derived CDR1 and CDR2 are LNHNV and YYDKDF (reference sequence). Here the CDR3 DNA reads TGTGCCACCAGCACCGGGACAGGAGGGTCCTACGAGCAGTACTTC. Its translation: CATSTGTGGSYEQYF.

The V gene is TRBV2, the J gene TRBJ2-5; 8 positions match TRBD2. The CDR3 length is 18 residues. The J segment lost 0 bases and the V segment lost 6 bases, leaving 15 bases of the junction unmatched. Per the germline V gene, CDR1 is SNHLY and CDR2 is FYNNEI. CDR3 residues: CASSTRGGQGPYQETQYF. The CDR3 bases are TGTGCCAGCAGCACCCGGGGGGGGCAGGGTCCATACCAAGAGACCCAGTACTTC.

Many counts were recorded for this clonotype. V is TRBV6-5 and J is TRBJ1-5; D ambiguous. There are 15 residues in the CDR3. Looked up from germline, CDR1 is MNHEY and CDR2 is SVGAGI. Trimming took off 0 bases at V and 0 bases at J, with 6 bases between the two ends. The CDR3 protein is CASSYSAYSNQPQHF. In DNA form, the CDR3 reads TGTGCCAGCAGTTACTCAGCCTATAGCAATCAGCCCCAGCATTTT.

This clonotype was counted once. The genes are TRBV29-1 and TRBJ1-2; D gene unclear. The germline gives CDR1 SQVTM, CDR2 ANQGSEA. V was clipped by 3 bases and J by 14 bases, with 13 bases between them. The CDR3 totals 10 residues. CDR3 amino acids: CSVEEGLQTF. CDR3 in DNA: TGCAGCGTTGAGGAAGGACTCCAGACCTTC.

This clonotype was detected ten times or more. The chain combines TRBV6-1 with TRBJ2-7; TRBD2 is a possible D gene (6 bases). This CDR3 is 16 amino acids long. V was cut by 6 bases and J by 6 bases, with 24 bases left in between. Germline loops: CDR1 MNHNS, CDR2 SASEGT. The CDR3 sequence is CASSLMMPGLGGEQYF. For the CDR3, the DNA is TGTGCCAGCAGCCTTATGATGCCGGGCCTCGGGGGCGAGCAGTACTTC.

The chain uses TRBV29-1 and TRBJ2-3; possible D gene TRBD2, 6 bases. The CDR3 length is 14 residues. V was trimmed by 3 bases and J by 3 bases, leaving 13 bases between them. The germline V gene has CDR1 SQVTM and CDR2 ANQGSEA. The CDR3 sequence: CSVDIQEGTDTQYF. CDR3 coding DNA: TGCAGCGTTGATATACAGGAGGGGACAGATACGCAGTATTTT.

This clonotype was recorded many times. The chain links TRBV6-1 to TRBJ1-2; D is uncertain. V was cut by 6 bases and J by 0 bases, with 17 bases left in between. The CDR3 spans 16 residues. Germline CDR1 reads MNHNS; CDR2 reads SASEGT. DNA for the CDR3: TGTGCCAGCAGCCCCATGGGCCGACCTTCTAACTATGGCTACACCTTC. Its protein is CASSPMGRPSNYGYTF.